The source of this T cell receptor beta chain is a study of regulatory T cells in long-lasting Graves disease. General observations from the study: Rather than thyroid tissue, only peripheral blood underwent study.

The time point is: persistent/refractory GD, antithyroid drugs over 5 years with positive TRAb. PBMCs were the source of the RNA used for TCR sequencing. With iRepertoire HTBI primers and Arm-PCR of CDR3 regions, TCR beta libraries were built. TCRdb recomputed calls from the multiplex PCR reads with MiXCR, one row per CDR3 protein. The sample lists a few hundred thousand distinct CDR3 sequences; around a fifth were seen once. This clonotype was observed at least ten times. Its antigen remains unknown. Trimming left V 6 bases short and J 7 bases short, with 18 bases between. The CDR3 loop spans 14 amino acids. CDR1 MDHEN and CDR2 SYDVKM come from the germline V gene.

The rearrangement uses TRBV28 and TRBJ1-2, with a tentative D call TRBD1 (5 bases). This TCR was sampled from a female donor with Graves disease. The material sequenced was peripheral blood mononuclear cells (PBMCs), taken when the disease was refractory, from a patient treated with antithyroid drugs. The DNA of the CDR3 is TGTGCCAGCAGCGAAGACGAGCAGGGCTGTGGCTACACCTTC. This codes for CASSEDEQGCGYTF.